This T cell receptor beta chain was captured in a study of cytomegalovirus exposure and HLA in healthy donors. General study findings and limits: Cytomegalovirus association was listed for 150 to 200 TCR beta chains. In a later analysis, donors in an Asian-associated ancestry cluster reportedly had fewer N-insertions in productive TCRs than the cohort mean.

As regards this clone: The antigen is undetermined.

60 Vbeta and 13 Jbeta primers were used in PCR. Here immunoSEQ multiplex PCR was the method, and the copy in TCRdb shows in-frame clones only, minus some. The data show around 130,000 clones, under 90% seen once. Input material: PBMCs. The sequence was obtained from a woman aged 40 to 49 in good health and CMV-seronegative.

CDR3 in amino acids: CASSDRVGTGELFF. CDR3 coding DNA: TGTGCCAGCAGCGACAGGGTGGGAACCGGGGAGCTGTTTTTT. This chain links TRBV2 with TRBJ2-2; 7 bases are shared with TRBD1. The CDR3 sequence is 14 residues long. Germline values: CDR1 SNHLY, CDR2 FYNNEI. The trim removed 6 bases at V and 5 bases at J, leaving 6 bases unmatched.